The entry that follows covers one T cell receptor (beta chain) sequence. The germline CDR1 and CDR2 sequences are SEHNR and FQNEAQ (reference sequence). V was cut by 7 bases and J by 8 bases, with 14 bases left in between. The CDR3 has 12 amino acids. This specimen belongs to a study of blood T cell repertoires in COVID-19. The repertoire was sequenced with immunoSEQ multiplex PCR; TCRdb's copy has only in-frame clones and lacks some. The sample gives about 330,000 clones, about 83% of which show up once; 1% to 1.5% is in the top ten. Material for sequencing was peripheral blood. The chain links TRBV7-9 to TRBJ1-2, with D perhaps matching TRBD1 (6 bases). The TCR originated in a woman between 45 and 65 years old with acute or convalescent COVID-19. The DNA for the CDR3 is TGTGCCAGCACCGAAAACGGACAGGGCTACACCTTC. Translating gives CASTENGQGYTF.